One sample yielded the 11 T cell receptor beta chains listed below, sequenced in a study of blood T cell repertoires in COVID-19. Libraries were prepared by immunoSEQ multiplex PCR; TCRdb keeps only in-frame clonotypes and omits some of them. This table has around 43,000 clones, approximately 85% appearing once. The sequenced material came from peripheral blood. Every receptor here comes from a woman at least 80 years old with acute or convalescent COVID-19.

The chain employs TRBV3-1 (or the pseudogene TRBV3-2) and TRBJ1-2; the match to TRBD1 covers 7 bases. The CDR3 covers 16 residues. Germline V gives CDR1 LGHDT, CDR2 YNNKEL (reference sequence). The J segment lost 5 bases and the V segment lost 0 bases, leaving 9 bases of the junction unmatched. The CDR3 DNA reads TGTGCCAGCAGCCAAGAACGGAAGGGGGCAGGGTATGGCTACACCTTC. Translating gives CASSQERKGAGYGYTF.

About this clone itself: At the DNA level, this CDR3 is encoded by other sequences in the same sample as well. The chain recombines TRBV9 with TRBJ2-1; the match to TRBD2 covers 11 bases. Losses at the gene ends were 4 bases for V and 6 bases for J; bases not matched to a gene: 3. Germline CDR1 SGDLS, CDR2 YYNGEE. The CDR3 runs to 14 residues. DNA of the CDR3: TGTGCCAGCAGCACTAGCGGGAGAGCCAATGAGCAGTTCTTC. This gives the protein CASSTSGRANEQFF.

This chain uses TRBV27 with TRBJ1-4; no firm D call. The CDR3 covers 13 residues. The V gene lost 4 bases and the J gene lost 4 bases, with 7 bases spanning the gap. Germline CDR1 reads MNHEY; CDR2 reads SMNVEV (reference sequence). CDR3 sequence (DNA): TGTGCCAGCAGTTCGTACAGTAATGAAAAACTGTTTTTT. Protein product: CASSSYSNEKLFF.

In this sample, this clone turned up once. The genes are TRBV5-6 and TRBJ2-7; TRBD2 matches at 10 bases. V was pared by 4 bases and J by 7 bases, with 14 bases of the junction left unmatched. Germline CDR1 is SGHDT and CDR2 is YYEEEE. The CDR3 contains 16 residues. CDR3 sequence: CASSRLISGRPQEQYF. CDR3 DNA sequence: TGTGCCAGCAGCCGGTTAATTAGCGGGAGGCCACAAGAGCAGTACTTC.

The CDR3 nucleotides read TGTGCCAGTAGTATTGAGGAGTCCTACGAGCAGTACTTC. This sequence encodes CASSIEESYEQYF. This chain links TRBV19 with TRBJ2-7; D unclear. The CDR3 extends over 13 amino acids. Trimming left V 3 bases short and J 1 base short, with 7 bases between. Germline lookup yields CDR1 LNHDA and CDR2 SQIVND (reference sequence).

The chain joins TRBV3-1 (or the pseudogene TRBV3-2) to TRBJ2-7; 9 bases fit TRBD2. This CDR3 contains 14 residues. Trimming took 4 bases from V and 3 from J; bases not matched to a gene: 4. Germline lookup yields CDR1 LGHDT and CDR2 YNNKEL (reference sequence). Written as DNA, the CDR3 is TGTGCCAGCAGCCGGCAGACTAGCGGCTACGAGCAGTACTTC. Encoded protein: CASSRQTSGYEQYF.

The rearrangement joins TRBV6-2 or TRBV6-3 to TRBJ1-6; 7 bases are shared with TRBD1. Germline CDR1 and CDR2: MNHEY and SVGEGT. This CDR3 is 15 amino acids long. After removal of 2 bases from V and 6 bases from J, the junction contained 4 bases not matched to a gene. This CDR3 is CASSYRDSFNSPLHF. CDR3 coding DNA: TGTGCCAGCAGTTACCGGGACAGCTTTAATTCACCCCTCCACTTT.

The J gene is TRBJ1-1, the V gene TRBV6-5, with TRBD1 identical over 8 bases. The CDR3 has 14 amino acids. V lost 4 bases, J lost 5 bases, and 6 bases stayed unmatched. The germline V gene encodes CDR1 MNHEY and CDR2 SVGAGI. The CDR3: CASSSAGQATEAFF. The CDR3 nucleotides are TGTGCCAGCAGTTCCGCGGGACAGGCAACTGAAGCTTTCTTT.

The rearrangement joins TRBV18 to TRBJ2-3; 7 bases align to TRBD2. J gave up 2 bases and V 4 bases, and 9 bases lay outside the gene matches. Germline V gene lookup returns CDR1 KGHSH and CDR2 LQKENI. The CDR3 spans 16 residues. CDR3 sequence: CASSLTSDSITDTQYF. CDR3 coding DNA: TGTGCCAGCTCACTTACTAGCGACTCCATCACAGATACGCAGTATTTT. Full variable domain (missing parts from reference TRBV18 and TRBJ2-3): NAGVMQNPRHLVRRRGQEARLRCSPMKGHSHVYWYRQLPEEGLKFMVYLQKENIIDESGMPKERFSAEFPKEGPSILRIQQVVRGDSAAYFCASSLTSDSITDTQYFGPGTRLTVL.

J is TRBJ1-2 and V is TRBV7-2; 9 bases agree with TRBD1. The CDR3 extends over 15 amino acids. Germline V gives CDR1 SGHTA, CDR2 FQGNSA. V was clipped by 5 bases and J by 5 bases; unmatched bases: 9. The CDR3 loop is CASSRQQGAGYGYTF. CDR3 coding DNA: TGTGCCAGCAGCCGTCAACAGGGGGCAGGGTATGGCTACACCTTC.

The J gene is TRBJ2-7, the V gene TRBV28; D is possibly TRBD2 (6 bases). The CDR3 loop spans 17 amino acids. The germline V gene encodes CDR1 MDHEN and CDR2 SYDVKM. The V and J ends lost 6 bases and 0 bases respectively, with 21 bases between them. The CDR3 DNA reads as TGTGCCAGCAGCTTACCGGGACTCAGCGTTGGCTCCTACGAGCAGTACTTC. Amino acid sequence: CASSLPGLSVGSYEQYF.